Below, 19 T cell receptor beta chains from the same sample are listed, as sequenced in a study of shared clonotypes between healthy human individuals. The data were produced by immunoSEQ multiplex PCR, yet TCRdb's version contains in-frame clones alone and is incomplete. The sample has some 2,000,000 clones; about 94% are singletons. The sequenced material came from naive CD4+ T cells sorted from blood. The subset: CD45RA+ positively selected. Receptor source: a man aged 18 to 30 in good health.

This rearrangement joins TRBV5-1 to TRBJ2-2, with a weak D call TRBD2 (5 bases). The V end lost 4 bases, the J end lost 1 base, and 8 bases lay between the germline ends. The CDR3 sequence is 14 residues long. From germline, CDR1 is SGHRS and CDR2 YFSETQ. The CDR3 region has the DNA TGCGCCAGCAGCCAAGGACTGAACACCGGGGAGCTGTTTTTT. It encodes CASSQGLNTGELFF.

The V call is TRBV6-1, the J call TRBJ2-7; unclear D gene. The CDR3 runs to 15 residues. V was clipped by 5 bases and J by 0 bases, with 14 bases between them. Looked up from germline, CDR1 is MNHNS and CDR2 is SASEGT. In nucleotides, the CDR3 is TGTGCCAGCAGTCCTTATTGGAGTTACTCCTACGAGCAGTACTTC. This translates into CASSPYWSYSYEQYF.

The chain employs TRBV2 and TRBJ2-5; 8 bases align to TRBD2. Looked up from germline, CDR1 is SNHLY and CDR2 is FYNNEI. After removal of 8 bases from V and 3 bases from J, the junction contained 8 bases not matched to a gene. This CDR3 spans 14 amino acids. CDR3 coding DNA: TGTGCCAGCCGGAGTGGGCGGGGGGAAGAGACCCAGTACTTC. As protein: CASRSGRGEETQYF.

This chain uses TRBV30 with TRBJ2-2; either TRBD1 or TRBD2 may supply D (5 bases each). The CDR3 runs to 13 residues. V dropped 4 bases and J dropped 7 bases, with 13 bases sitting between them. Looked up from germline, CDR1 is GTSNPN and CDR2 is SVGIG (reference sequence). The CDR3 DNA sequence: TGTGCCTGGAACGGGGAAAGGGGCGGGGAGCTGTTTTTT. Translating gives CAWNGERGGELFF.

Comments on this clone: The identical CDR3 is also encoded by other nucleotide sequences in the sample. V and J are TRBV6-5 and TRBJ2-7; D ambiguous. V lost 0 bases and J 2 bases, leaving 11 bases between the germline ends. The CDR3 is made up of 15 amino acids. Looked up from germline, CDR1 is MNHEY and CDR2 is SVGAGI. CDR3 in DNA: TGTGCCAGCAGTTACTCCGAACGGACCGCCTACGAGCAGTACTTC. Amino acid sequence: CASSYSERTAYEQYF.

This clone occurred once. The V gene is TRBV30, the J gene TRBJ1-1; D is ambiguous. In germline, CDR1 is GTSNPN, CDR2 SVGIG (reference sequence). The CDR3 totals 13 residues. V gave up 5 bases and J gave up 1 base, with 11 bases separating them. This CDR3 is CAWRQQANTEAFF. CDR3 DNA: TGTGCCTGGCGTCAGCAGGCGAACACTGAAGCTTTCTTT. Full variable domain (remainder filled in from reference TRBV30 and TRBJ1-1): SQTIHQWPATLVQPVGSPLSLECTVEGTSNPNLYWYRQAAGRGLQLLFYSVGIGQISSEVPQNLSASRPQDRQFILSSKKLLLSDSGFYLCAWRQQANTEAFFGQGTRLTVV.

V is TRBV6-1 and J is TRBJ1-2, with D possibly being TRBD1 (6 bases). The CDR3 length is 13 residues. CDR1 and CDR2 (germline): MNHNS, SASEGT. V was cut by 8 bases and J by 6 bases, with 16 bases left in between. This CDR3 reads CASPSVRGDGYTF. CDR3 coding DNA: TGTGCCAGCCCTTCGGTTAGGGGGGATGGCTACACCTTC.

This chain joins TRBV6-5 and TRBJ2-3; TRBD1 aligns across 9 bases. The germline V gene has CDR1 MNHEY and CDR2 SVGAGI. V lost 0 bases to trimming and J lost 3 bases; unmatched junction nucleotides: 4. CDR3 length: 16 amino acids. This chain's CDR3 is CASSYSGDRATDTQYF. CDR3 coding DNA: TGTGCCAGCAGTTACTCCGGGGACAGGGCAACAGATACGCAGTATTTT.

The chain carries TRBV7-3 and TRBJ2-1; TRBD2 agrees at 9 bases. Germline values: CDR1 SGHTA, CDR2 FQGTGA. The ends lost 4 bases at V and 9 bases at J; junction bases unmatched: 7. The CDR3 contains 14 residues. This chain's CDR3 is CASSSPLLAGEQFF. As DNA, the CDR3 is TGTGCCAGCAGCTCGCCCCTACTAGCGGGTGAGCAGTTCTTC.

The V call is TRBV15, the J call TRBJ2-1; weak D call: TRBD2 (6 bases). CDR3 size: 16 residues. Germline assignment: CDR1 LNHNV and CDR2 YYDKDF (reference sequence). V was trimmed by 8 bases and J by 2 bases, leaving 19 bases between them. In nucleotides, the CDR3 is TGTGCCACCCACCCGGGAAATAGCGGACCCTACAATGAGCAGTTCTTC. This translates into CATHPGNSGPYNEQFF.

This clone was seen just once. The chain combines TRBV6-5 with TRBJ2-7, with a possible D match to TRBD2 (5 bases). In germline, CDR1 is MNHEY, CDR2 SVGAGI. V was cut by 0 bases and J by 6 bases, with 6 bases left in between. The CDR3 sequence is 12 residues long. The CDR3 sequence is CASSYSEVEQYF. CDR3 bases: TGTGCCAGCAGTTACTCGGAGGTCGAGCAGTACTTC.

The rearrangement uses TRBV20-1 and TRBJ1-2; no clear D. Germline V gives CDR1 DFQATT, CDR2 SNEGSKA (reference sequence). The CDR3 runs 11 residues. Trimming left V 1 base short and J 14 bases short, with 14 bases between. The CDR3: CSARGSSRDTF. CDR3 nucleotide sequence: TGCAGTGCTAGAGGGTCCTCCAGAGATACCTTC.

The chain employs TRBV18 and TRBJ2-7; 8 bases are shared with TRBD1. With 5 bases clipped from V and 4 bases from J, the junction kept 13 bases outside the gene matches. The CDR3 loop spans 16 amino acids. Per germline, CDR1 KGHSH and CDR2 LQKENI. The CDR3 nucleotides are TGTGCCAGCTCAAAAGATCTCCGGGACAGGCGATACGAGCAGTACTTC. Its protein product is CASSKDLRDRRYEQYF.

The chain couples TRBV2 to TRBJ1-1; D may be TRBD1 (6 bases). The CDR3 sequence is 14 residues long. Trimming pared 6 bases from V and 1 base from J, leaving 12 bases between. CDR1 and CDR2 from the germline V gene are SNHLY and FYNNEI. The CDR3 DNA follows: TGTGCCAGCAGCTACGGACAGACGAACACTGAAGCTTTCTTT. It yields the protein CASSYGQTNTEAFF.

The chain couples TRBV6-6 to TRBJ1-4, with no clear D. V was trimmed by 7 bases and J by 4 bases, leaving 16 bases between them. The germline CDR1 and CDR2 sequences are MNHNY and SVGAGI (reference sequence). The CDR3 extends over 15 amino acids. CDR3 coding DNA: TGTGCCAGCACCAGATTCACGGGAGGTAATGAAAAACTGTTTTTT. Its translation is CASTRFTGGNEKLFF.

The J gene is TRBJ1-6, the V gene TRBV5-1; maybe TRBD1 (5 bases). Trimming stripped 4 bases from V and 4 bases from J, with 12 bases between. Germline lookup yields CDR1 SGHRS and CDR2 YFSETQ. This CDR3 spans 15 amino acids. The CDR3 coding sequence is TGCGCCAGCAGCGCTGGGGGGGTATATAATTCACCCCTCCACTTT. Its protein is CASSAGGVYNSPLHF. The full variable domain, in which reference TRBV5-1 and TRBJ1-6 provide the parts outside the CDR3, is KAGVTQTPRYLIKTRGQQVTLSCSPISGHRSVSWYQQTPGQGLQFLFEYFSETQRNKGNFPGRFSGRQFSNSRSEMNVSTLELGDSALYLCASSAGGVYNSPLHFGNGTRLTVT.

In nucleotides, the CDR3 is TGTGCCAGCAGACCTCGGGGGGACACAGATACGCAGTATTTT. It is translated as CASRPRGDTDTQYF. This chain links TRBV27 with TRBJ2-3, with 7 bases fitting TRBD2. The length of the CDR3 is 14 residues. J gave up 2 bases and V 6 bases, and 5 bases lay outside the gene matches. CDR1 is MNHEY, CDR2 SMNVEV, per germline (reference sequence).

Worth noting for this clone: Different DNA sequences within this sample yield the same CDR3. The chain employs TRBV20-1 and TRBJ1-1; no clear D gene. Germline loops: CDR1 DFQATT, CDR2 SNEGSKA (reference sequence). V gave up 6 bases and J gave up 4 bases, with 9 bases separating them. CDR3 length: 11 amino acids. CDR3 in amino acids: CSAPGGTEAFF. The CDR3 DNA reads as TGCAGTGCCCCTGGTGGCACTGAAGCTTTCTTT.

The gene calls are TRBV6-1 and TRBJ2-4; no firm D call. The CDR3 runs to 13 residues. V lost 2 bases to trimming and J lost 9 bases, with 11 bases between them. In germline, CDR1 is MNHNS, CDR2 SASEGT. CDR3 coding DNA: TGTGCCAGCAGTGAATCTCAGGCCGGCATTCAGTACTTC. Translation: CASSESQAGIQYF.